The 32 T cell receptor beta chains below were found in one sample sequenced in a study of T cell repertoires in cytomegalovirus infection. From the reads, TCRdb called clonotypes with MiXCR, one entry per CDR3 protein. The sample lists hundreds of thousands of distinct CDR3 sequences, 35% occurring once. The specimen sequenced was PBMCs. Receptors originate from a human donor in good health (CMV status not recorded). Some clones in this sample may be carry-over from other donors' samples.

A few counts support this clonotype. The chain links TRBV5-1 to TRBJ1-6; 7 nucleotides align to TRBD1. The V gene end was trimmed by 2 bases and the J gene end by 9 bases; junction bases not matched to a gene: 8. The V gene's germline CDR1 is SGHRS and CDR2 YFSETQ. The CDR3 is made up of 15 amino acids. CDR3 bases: TGCGCCAGCAGCTTACGACAGGGAGAGCGTTCACCCCTCCACTTT. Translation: CASSLRQGERSPLHF.

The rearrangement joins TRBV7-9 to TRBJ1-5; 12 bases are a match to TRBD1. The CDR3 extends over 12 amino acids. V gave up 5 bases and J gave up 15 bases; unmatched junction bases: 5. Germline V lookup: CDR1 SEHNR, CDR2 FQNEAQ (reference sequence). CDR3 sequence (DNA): TGTGCCAGCAGCGCGGGACAGGGGGCGAGGCATTTT. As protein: CASSAGQGARHF.

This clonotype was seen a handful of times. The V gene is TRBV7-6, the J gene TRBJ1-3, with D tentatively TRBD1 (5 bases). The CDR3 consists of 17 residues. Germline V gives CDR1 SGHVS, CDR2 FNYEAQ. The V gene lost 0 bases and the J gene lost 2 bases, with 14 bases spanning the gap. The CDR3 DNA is TGTGCCAGCAGCTTAGCCCCTCCTCGGGGCGCTGGAAACACCATATATTTT. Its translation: CASSLAPPRGAGNTIYF.

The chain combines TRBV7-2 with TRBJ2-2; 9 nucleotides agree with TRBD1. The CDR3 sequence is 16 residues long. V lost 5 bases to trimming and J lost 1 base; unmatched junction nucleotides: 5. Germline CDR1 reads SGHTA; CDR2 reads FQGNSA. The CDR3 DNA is TGTGCCAGCAGCCCTTGGACAGGGGTGAACACCGGGGAGCTGTTTTTT. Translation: CASSPWTGVNTGELFF.

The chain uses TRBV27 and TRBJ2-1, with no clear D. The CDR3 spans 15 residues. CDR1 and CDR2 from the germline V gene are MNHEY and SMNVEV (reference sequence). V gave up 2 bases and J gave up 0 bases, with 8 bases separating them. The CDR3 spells CASSLRQSSYNEQFF. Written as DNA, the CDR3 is TGTGCCAGCAGTTTACGGCAGAGCTCCTACAATGAGCAGTTCTTC.

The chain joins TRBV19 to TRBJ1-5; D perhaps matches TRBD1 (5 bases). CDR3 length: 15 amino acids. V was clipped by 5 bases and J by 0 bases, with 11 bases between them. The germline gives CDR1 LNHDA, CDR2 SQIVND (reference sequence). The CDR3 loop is CASSSDMNSNQPQHF. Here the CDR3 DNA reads TGTGCCAGTAGTTCGGACATGAATAGCAATCAGCCCCAGCATTTT.

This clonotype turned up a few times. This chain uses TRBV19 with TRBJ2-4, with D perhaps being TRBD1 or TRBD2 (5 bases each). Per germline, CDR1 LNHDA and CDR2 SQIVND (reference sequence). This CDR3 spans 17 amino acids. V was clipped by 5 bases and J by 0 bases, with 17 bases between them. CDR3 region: CASSPGDGSLAKNIQYF. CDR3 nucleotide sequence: TGTGCCAGTAGTCCCGGGGACGGTTCTCTAGCCAAAAACATTCAGTACTTC.

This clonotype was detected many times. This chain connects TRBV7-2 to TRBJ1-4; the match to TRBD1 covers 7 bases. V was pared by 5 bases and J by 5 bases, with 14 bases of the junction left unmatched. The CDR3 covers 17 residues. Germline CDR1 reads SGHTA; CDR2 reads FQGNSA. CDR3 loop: CASSAGTDDLWNEKLFF. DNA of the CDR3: TGTGCCAGCAGCGCCGGGACAGATGACCTTTGGAATGAAAAACTGTTTTTT.

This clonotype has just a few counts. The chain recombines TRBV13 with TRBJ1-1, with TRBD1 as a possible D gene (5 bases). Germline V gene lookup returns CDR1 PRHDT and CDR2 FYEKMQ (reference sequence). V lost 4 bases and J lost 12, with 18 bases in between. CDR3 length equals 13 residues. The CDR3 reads CASSSRQLRGTFF. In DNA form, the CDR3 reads TGTGCCAGCAGCTCAAGACAGCTTCGAGGCACTTTCTTT.

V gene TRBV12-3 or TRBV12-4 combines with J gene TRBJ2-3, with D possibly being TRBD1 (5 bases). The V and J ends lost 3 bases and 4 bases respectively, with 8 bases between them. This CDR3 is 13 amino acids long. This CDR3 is CASSFWGSDTQYF. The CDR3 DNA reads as TGTGCCAGCAGTTTCTGGGGCTCAGATACGCAGTATTTT.

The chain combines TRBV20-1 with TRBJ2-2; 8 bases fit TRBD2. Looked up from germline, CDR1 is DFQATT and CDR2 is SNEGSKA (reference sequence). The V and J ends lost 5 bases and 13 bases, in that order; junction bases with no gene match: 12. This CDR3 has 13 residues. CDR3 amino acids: CSAWVTSDEALFF. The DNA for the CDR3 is TGCAGTGCTTGGGTGACTAGCGACGAGGCGCTGTTTTTT.

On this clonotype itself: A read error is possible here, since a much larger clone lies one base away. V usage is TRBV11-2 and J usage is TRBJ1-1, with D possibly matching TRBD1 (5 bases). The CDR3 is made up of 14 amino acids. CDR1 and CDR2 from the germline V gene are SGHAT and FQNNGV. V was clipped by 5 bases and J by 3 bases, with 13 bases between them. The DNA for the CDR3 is TGTGCCAGCAGCCAACGGATCAGGGACACTGAAGCTTTCTTT. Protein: CASSQRIRDTEAFF.

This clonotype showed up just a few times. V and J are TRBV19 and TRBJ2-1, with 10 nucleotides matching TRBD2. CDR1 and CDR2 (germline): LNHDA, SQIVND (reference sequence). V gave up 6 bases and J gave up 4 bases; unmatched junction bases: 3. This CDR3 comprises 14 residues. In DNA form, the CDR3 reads TGTGCCAGTAGCCAACTAGCGGGATACAATGAGCAGTTCTTC. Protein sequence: CASSQLAGYNEQFF.

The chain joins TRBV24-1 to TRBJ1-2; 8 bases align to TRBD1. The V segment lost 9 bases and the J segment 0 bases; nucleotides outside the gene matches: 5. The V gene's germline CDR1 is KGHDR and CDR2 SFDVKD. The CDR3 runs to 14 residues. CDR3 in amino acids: CATPRDRPNYGYTF. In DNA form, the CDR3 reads TGTGCCACCCCCCGGGACAGGCCTAACTATGGCTACACCTTC.

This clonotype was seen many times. The CDR3 DNA follows: TGTGCCAGCAGCTTAGGGACACGGGTTACCTATGGCTACACCTTC. This encodes CASSLGTRVTYGYTF. J is TRBJ1-2 and V is TRBV7-2, with D tentatively TRBD1 (5 bases). Trimming stripped 1 base from V and 4 bases from J, with 13 bases between. This CDR3 comprises 15 residues. CDR1 and CDR2 (germline): SGHTA, FQGNSA. Full variable domain (outside the CDR3, taken from reference TRBV7-2 and TRBJ1-2): GAGVSQSPSNKVTEKGKDVELRCDPISGHTALYWYRQSLGQGLEFLIYFQGNSAPDKSGLPSDRFSAERTGGSVSTLTIQRTQQEDSAVYLCASSLGTRVTYGYTFGSGTRLTVV.

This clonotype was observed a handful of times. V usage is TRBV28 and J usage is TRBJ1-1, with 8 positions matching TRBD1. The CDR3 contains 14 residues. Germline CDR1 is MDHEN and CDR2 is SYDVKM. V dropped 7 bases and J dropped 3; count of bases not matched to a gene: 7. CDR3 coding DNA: TGTGCCAGCACCCCTGGGACAGGAGACACTGAAGCTTTCTTT. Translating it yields CASTPGTGDTEAFF.

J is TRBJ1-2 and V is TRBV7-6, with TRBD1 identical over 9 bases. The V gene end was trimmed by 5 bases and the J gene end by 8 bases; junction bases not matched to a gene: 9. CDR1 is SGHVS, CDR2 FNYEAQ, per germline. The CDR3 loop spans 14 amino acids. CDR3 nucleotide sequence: TGTGCCAGCAGCCCACCACAGGGGGCTCGAGGCTACACCTTC. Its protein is CASSPPQGARGYTF.

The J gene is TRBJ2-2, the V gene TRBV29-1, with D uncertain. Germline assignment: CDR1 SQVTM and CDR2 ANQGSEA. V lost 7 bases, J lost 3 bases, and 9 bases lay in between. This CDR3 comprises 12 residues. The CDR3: CSAGWDTGELFF. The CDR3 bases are TGCAGCGCCGGATGGGACACCGGGGAGCTGTTTTTT.

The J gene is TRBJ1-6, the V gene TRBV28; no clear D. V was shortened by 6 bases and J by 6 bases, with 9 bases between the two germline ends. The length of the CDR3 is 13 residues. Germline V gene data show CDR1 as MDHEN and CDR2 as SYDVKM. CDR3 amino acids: CASRPLSNSPLHF. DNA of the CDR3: TGTGCCAGCAGGCCTCTGAGTAATTCACCCCTCCACTTT.

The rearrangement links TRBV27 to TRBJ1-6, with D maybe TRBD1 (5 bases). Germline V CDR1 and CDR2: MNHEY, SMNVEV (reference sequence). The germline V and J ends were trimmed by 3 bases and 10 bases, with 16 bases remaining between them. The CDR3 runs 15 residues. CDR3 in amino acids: CASSFGGVNDSPLHF. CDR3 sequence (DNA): TGTGCCAGCAGTTTCGGGGGGGTAAACGACTCACCCCTCCACTTT.

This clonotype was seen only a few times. Written as DNA, the CDR3 is TGTGCCAGCACCCTTTATTGGGGGACAGTTAATTCACCCCTCCACTTT. Amino acids: CASTLYWGTVNSPLHF. The chain is built from TRBV28 and TRBJ1-6; TRBD1 matches 7 bases. This CDR3 comprises 16 residues. Trimming cost V 7 bases and J 6 bases; bases outside gene matches: 12. Germline V gene data show CDR1 as MDHEN and CDR2 as SYDVKM.

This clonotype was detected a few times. The CDR3 sequence is CASSSDRAVNQPQHF. The CDR3 DNA sequence: TGTGCCAGCAGCTCGGACAGGGCGGTTAATCAGCCCCAGCATTTT. The chain uses TRBV7-9 and TRBJ1-5; 8 positions match TRBD1. Germline CDR1 and CDR2: SEHNR and FQNEAQ (reference sequence). This CDR3 is 15 amino acids long. V trimming: 4 bases; J trimming: 4 bases; junction bases outside the gene matches: 6.

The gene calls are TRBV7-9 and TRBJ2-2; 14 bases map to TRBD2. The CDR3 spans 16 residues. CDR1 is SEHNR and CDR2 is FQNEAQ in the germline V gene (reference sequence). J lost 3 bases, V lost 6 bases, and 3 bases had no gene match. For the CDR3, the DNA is TGTGCCAGCAGAAGACTAGCGGGGGGGTACACCGGGGAGCTGTTTTTT. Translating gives CASRRLAGGYTGELFF.

CDR3 sequence reads: CAISATSDNEQFF. The CDR3 DNA is TGTGCCATCAGTGCGACTAGCGACAATGAGCAGTTCTTC. The rearrangement uses TRBV10-3 and TRBJ2-1, with 8 positions matching TRBD2. Germline V gene data show CDR1 as ENHRY and CDR2 as SYGVKD. V lost 4 bases, J lost 5 bases, and 1 base stayed unmatched. The CDR3 has 13 residues.

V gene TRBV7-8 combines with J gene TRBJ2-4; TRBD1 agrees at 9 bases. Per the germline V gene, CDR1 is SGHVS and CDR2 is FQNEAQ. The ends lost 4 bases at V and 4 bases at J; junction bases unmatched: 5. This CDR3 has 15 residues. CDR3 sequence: CASSSRDREKNIQYF. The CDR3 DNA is TGTGCCAGCAGCTCCCGGGACAGGGAGAAAAACATTCAGTACTTC.

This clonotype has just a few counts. CDR3 sequence reads: CASSLGQGKYYGYTF. The CDR3 DNA sequence: TGTGCCAGCAGCTTAGGGCAGGGCAAATACTATGGCTACACCTTC. The J gene is TRBJ1-2, the V gene TRBV7-6, with D maybe TRBD1 (5 bases). This CDR3 has 15 amino acids. V lost 1 base and J lost 3, with 12 bases in between. The V gene's germline CDR1 is SGHVS and CDR2 FNYEAQ.

CDR3 loop: CASSYFGGNTIYF. The CDR3 DNA sequence: TGTGCCAGCAGTTACTTCGGTGGAAACACCATATATTTT. The V gene is TRBV6-2 or TRBV6-3, the J gene TRBJ1-3, with D hard to call. The ends were cut back, 1 base at V and 3 bases at J, with 4 bases in the middle. CDR1 is MNHEY, CDR2 SVGEGT, per germline. The CDR3 runs 13 residues.

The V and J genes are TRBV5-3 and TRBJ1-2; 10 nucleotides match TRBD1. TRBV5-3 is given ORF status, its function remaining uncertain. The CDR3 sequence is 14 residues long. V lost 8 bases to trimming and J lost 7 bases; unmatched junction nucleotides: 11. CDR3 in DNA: TGTGCCAGCACCAAGGGGACAGGGGTCGGTGGCTACACCTTC. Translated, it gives CASTKGTGVGGYTF.

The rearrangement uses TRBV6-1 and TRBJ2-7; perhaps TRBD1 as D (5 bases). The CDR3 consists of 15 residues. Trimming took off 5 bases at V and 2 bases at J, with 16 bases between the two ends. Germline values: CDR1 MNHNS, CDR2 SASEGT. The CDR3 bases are TGTGCCAGCAGTTCCCGAAGGCAGGGCGCCTACGAGCAGTACTTC. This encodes CASSSRRQGAYEQYF.

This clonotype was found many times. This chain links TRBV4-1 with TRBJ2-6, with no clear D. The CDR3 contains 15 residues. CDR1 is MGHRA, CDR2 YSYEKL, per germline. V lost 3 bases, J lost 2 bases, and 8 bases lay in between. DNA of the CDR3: TGCGCCAGCAGCCAGGTAACGACTGGGGCCAACGTCCTGACTTTC. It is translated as CASSQVTTGANVLTF.

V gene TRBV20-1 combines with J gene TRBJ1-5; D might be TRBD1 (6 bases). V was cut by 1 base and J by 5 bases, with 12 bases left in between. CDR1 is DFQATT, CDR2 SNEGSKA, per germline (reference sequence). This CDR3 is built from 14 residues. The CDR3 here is CSARAPQGHQPQHF. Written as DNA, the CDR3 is TGCAGTGCTAGAGCCCCTCAGGGGCATCAGCCCCAGCATTTT.

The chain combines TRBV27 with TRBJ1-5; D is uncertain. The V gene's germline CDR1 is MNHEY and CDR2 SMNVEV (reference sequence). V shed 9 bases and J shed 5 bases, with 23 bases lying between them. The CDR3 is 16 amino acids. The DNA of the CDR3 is TGTGCCAGAACCCCCGCGAAGGGAGGGTCGCATCAGCCCCAGCATTTT. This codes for CARTPAKGGSHQPQHF.